Reported below is one T cell receptor (beta chain). Antigen unknown. The sample comes from a study of OX40 agonist ivuxolimab in advanced cancers. CDR3 size: 17 residues. CDR1 is MGHRA, CDR2 YSYEKL, per germline. Trimming pared 1 base from V and 0 bases from J, leaving 10 bases between. Enrollment shut out patients with autoimmune disease history or systemic immunosuppression. General study points: The study observed clonal expansion of CD4+ and CD8+ blood T cells by week 6 at 0.1 to 3.0 mg/kg.

Clones were sequenced by immunoSEQ multiplex PCR, and TCRdb holds only the in-frame ones, with some missing. The sample has 95,000 to 100,000 clones, just under 85% seen once. Sequences were derived from CD4+ or CD8+ T cells sorted from blood, sampled in a trial of the OX40 agonist ivuxolimab. The receptor's source is an adult with an advanced solid tumor such as melanoma, head and neck, liver or kidney cancer. V gene TRBV4-1 combines with J gene TRBJ2-6; D is ambiguous. For the CDR3, the DNA is TGCGCCAGCAGCCAAGTATTCGACGGCTCTGGGGCCAACGTCCTGACTTTC. The encoded protein is CASSQVFDGSGANVLTF.